This TCR beta chain was sequenced in a study of T cell repertoires in cytomegalovirus infection. Study information: HLA-B-restricted CMV epitopes that are well studied, plus recently identified HLA-C-restricted ones, were used by the study.

TCRdb analysed the reads with MiXCR anew, one entry per CDR3 protein. The profile shows under 850,000 distinct CDR3 sequences, roughly 36% of them singletons. Study results and limitations: In two of eight donors, the top clonotype was HLA-C-restricted CMV-specific.

This clonotype was observed a few times. What it binds is not known. This receptor was taken from a human donor in good health (CMV status not recorded). Some clones in this sample may be carry-over from other donors' samples. The sequenced sample was cultured PBMCs, obtained from culture after CMV antigen stimulation.

The CDR3 nucleotides are TGTGCCATCAGTGAGTCGAAAGCAACTAATGAAAAACTGTTTTTT. It specifies CAISESKATNEKLFF. This chain joins TRBV10-3 and TRBJ1-4, with D uncertain. V lost 0 bases and J 0 bases, leaving 5 bases between the germline ends. The length of the CDR3 is 15 residues. Germline CDR1 and CDR2: ENHRY and SYGVKD.